One T cell receptor beta chain is described in this entry. A far larger clone is off by one base, so a read error is likely. The CDR3 extends over 16 amino acids. Per germline, CDR1 SGHTA and CDR2 FQGNSA. Trimming removed 5 bases at V and 3 bases at J, with 20 bases between. The data are from a study of regulatory T cells in long-lasting Graves disease. Sample time point: persistent/refractory GD, antithyroid drugs over 5 years with positive TRAb. From PBMCs, RNA was extracted and then used to make the TCR library. Researchers made TCR beta libraries by using iRepertoire HTBI primers and running Arm-PCR on CDR3 regions. TCRdb passed the multiplex PCR reads through MiXCR, listing each CDR3 protein once. The table has a few hundred thousand distinct CDR3 sequences, 20% to 25% seen once.

This specimen was peripheral blood mononuclear cells (PBMCs), taken when the disease was refractory, from a patient treated with antithyroid drugs. The rearrangement uses TRBV7-2 and TRBJ2-7, with D possibly matching TRBD1 (6 bases). The source is a female donor with Graves disease. CDR3 bases: TGTGCCAGCAGCGACAGGCCCCTGGACAGCAGCTACGAGCAGTACTTC. This codes for CASSDRPLDSSYEQYF.